This T cell receptor (beta chain) was retrieved from a study of OX40 agonist ivuxolimab in advanced cancers. Study at large: Dosing consisted of intravenous ivuxolimab at 0.01 to 10 mg/kg every 2 weeks.

Researchers took blood at baseline, on cycle 4 day 1, and on cycle 7 day 1. Study findings and constraints: Which antigen the expanded peripheral T cells recognized is unknown.

Here immunoSEQ multiplex PCR was the method, and the copy in TCRdb shows in-frame clones only, minus some. The sample shows over 35,000 clones, under 90% of them seen only once. V was trimmed by 5 bases and J by 3 bases, leaving 11 bases between them. CDR3 size: 13 residues. Germline loops: CDR1 ENHRY, CDR2 SYGVKD. This clone was seen once. Its cognate antigen is unknown. This TCR derives from an adult with an advanced solid tumor such as melanoma, head and neck, liver or kidney cancer. The specimen was CD4+ or CD8+ T cells sorted from blood, collected in a trial of the OX40 agonist ivuxolimab. The V call is TRBV10-3, the J call TRBJ2-7; either TRBD1 or TRBD2 may supply D (5 bases each). The CDR3 nucleotides are TGTGCCATCAGTCGGGACCTCATCTACGAGCAGTACTTC. It codes for CAISRDLIYEQYF.